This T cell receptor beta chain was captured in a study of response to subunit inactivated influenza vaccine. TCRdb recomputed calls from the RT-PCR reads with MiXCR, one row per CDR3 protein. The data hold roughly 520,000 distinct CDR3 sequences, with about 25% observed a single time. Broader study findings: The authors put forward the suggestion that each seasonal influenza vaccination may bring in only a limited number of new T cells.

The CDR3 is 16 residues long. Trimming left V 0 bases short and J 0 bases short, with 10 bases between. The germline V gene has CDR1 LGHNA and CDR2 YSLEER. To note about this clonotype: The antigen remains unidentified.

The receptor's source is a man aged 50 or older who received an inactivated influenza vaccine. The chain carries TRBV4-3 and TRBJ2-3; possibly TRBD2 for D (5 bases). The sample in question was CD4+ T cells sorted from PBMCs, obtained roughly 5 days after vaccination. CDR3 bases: TGCGCCAGCAGCCAAGATCATTCGGGGAGCACAGATACGCAGTATTTT. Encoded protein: CASSQDHSGSTDTQYF.